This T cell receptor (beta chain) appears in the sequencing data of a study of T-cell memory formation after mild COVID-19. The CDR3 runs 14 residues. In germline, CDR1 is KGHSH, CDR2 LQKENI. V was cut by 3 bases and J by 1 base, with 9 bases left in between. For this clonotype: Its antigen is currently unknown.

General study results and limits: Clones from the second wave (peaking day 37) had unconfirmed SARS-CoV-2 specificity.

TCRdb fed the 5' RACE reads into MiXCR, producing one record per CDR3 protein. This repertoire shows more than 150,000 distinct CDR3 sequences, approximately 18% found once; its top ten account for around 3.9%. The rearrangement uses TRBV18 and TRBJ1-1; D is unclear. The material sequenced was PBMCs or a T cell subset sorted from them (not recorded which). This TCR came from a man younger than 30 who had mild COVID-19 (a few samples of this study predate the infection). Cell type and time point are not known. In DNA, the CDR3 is TGTGCCAGCTCACCTCGCTCAGAGAACACTGAAGCTTTCTTT. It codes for CASSPRSENTEAFF. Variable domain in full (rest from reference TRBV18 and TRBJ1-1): NAGVMQNPRHLVRRRGQEARLRCSPMKGHSHVYWYRQLPEEGLKFMVYLQKENIIDESGMPKERFSAEFPKEGPSILRIQQVVRGDSAAYFCASSPRSENTEAFFGQGTRLTVV.